The subject of this entry is one T cell receptor beta chain. This record belongs to a study of blood T cell repertoires in COVID-19. Study at large: The United States, Italy and Spain supplied acute and convalescent COVID-19 samples.

Trimming took off 4 bases at V and 5 bases at J, with 8 bases between the two ends. The CDR3 extends over 12 amino acids. Original handling: Estimated nucleated cell counts came from reference gene primer amplification. This table comes from immunoSEQ multiplex PCR, and its TCRdb copy is limited to in-frame clones, with some not included. For V, J and clone size, that table is used; D and trimming come from the DNA. The sample lists about 97,000 clones, around 87% seen once, with 15% in the top ten. The receptor was isolated from a human donor in a cohort sampled during active COVID-19. This sequence joins TRBV12-3 or TRBV12-4 and TRBJ1-1; D remains ambiguous. The specimen sequenced was peripheral blood. This CDR3 reads CASSSLITEAFF. As DNA, the CDR3 is TGTGCCAGCAGTTCACTAATTACTGAAGCTTTCTTT.